The 13 T cell receptor beta chains listed next were all sequenced from one sample in a study of molecular identifiers for immune sequencing clone quantification. TCRdb re-analysed the PCR reads in MiXCR, keeping a single row per CDR3 protein. The sample comprises about 640,000 distinct CDR3 sequences, nearly 20% of which are singletons, and around 0.9% rests with the top ten. Sample: naive CD8+ T cells from blood, with Jurkat cell RNA spiked in. As to subset: FACS-sorted CD8+CD4-CCR7+CD45RA+ naive T cells. The receptors come from a human donor in good health. Some libraries in this study had Jurkat cell RNA spiked in.

This clonotype showed up just a few times. The chain is built from TRBV30 and TRBJ1-3; 8 bases agree with TRBD1. The CDR3 extends over 18 amino acids. Germline assignment: CDR1 GTSNPN and CDR2 SVGIG (reference sequence). V lost 0 bases, J lost 0 bases, and 10 bases stayed unmatched. Written as DNA, the CDR3 is TGTGCCTGGAGTGTTAGAGACAGGGGCTTTAACTCTGGAAACACCATATATTTT. It encodes CAWSVRDRGFNSGNTIYF.

This chain links TRBV7-2 with TRBJ1-1; D call uncertain. The CDR3 has 12 amino acids. Trimming took 2 bases from V and 7 from J, leaving 8 bases between them. Germline V gives CDR1 SGHTA, CDR2 FQGNSA. CDR3: CASSLMGGEAFF. CDR3 bases: TGTGCCAGCAGCTTAATGGGTGGTGAAGCTTTCTTT.

This clonotype was picked up many times. CDR3 nucleotides: TGTGCCAGCACCCTTATAGGTGTTGCTGAAGCTTTCTTT. It codes for CASTLIGVAEAFF. The chain recombines TRBV7-9 with TRBJ1-1; D uncertain. The CDR3 runs 13 residues. Germline CDR1 SEHNR, CDR2 FQNEAQ (reference sequence). The V and J ends lost 7 bases and 6 bases respectively, with 15 bases between them.

This clonotype was seen a few times. This chain connects TRBV20-1 to TRBJ2-5; D is unclear. V lost 0 bases and J lost 5, with 16 bases in between. The CDR3 loop spans 15 amino acids. Germline values: CDR1 DFQATT, CDR2 SNEGSKA (reference sequence). CDR3 sequence: CSARDPNYSEETQYF. CDR3 bases: TGCAGTGCTAGAGATCCCAACTATAGTGAGGAGACCCAGTACTTC.

This clonotype was observed many times. CDR3 bases: TGCGCCAGCAGCCAAGAAATAGCGGGGGTTGATACGCAGTATTTT. Amino acids: CASSQEIAGVDTQYF. This chain joins TRBV4-1 and TRBJ2-3, with TRBD2 identical over 9 bases. Trimming removed 0 bases from V and 6 bases from J; junction bases left unmatched: 4. The CDR3 has 15 residues. Germline CDR1 is MGHRA and CDR2 is YSYEKL.

Details on this clonotype: A junction boundary mismatches the germline segment, possibly from a read error. J is TRBJ2-7 and V is TRBV27; either TRBD1 or TRBD2 may fit D (6 bases each). This CDR3 has 15 amino acids. CDR1 and CDR2 from the germline V gene are MNHEY and SMNVEV (reference sequence). As DNA, the CDR3 is TGTGCCGGCAGTTTAGTAGGGGGGTACACCTACGAGCAGTACTTC. This encodes CAGSLVGGYTYEQYF.

This clonotype has more than one count but fewer than ten. The rearrangement joins TRBV6-5 to TRBJ2-2; TRBD1 matches 8 bases. Germline CDR1 reads MNHEY; CDR2 reads SVGAGI. V lost 2 bases and J lost 8; bases outside the gene matches: 7. CDR3 size: 15 residues. CDR3 loop: CASSYGQGAGGELFF. In DNA form, the CDR3 reads TGTGCCAGCAGTTACGGTCAGGGGGCAGGTGGGGAGCTGTTTTTT.

About this clonotype itself: A single base separates this from a much larger clone, so it may be a read error. V usage is TRBV12-3 or TRBV12-4 and J usage is TRBJ2-1, with D possibly TRBD1 on 6 matching bases. With 4 bases removed from V and 10 bases from J, the gap between germline ends came to 11 bases. The CDR3 is made up of 12 amino acids. DNA of the CDR3: TGTGCCAGCAGTTCAAGTGGGGGCGAGCAGTTCTTC. Residues: CASSSSGGEQFF.

In regard to this clonotype: A junction end diverges from the germline sequence, so it may reflect a read error. The chain is built from TRBV28 and TRBJ1-1; no definite D call. The CDR3 length is 15 residues. The germline V gene has CDR1 MDHEN and CDR2 SYDVKM. DNA for the CDR3: TGTGCCAGCAGTTCATCAATTGACGGGAACACTAAAGCTTTCTTT. Translating it yields CASSSSIDGNTKAFF.

This clonotype was recorded at least ten times. V and J are TRBV20-1 and TRBJ2-2; TRBD2 aligns across 7 bases. The CDR3 runs to 16 residues. Trimming took 2 bases from V and 3 from J; bases not matched to a gene: 9. Looked up from germline, CDR1 is DFQATT and CDR2 is SNEGSKA (reference sequence). CDR3 loop: CSARTQAGVDTGELFF. The CDR3 nucleotides are TGCAGTGCTAGAACTCAGGCGGGAGTGGACACCGGGGAGCTGTTTTTT.

The gene calls are TRBV3-1 and TRBJ2-2; D unresolved. V was pared by 0 bases and J by 0 bases, with 11 bases between. Germline CDR1 reads LGHDT; CDR2 reads YNNKEL (reference sequence). The CDR3 is 17 amino acids. CDR3 sequence: CASSQDRVGPNTGELFF. The CDR3 DNA sequence: TGTGCCAGCAGCCAAGATCGTGTAGGGCCGAACACCGGGGAGCTGTTTTTT.

In the case of this clonotype: Germline is not matched at one junction end, which may reflect a read error. V usage is TRBV19 and J usage is TRBJ1-1, with a possible D match to TRBD1 (6 bases). The CDR3 has 15 residues. In germline, CDR1 is LNHDA, CDR2 SQIVND (reference sequence). The CDR3 nucleotides are TGTGCCAGTAGTATCGTGGACAGATCGAACTCTGAAGCTTTCTTT. Translation gives CASSIVDRSNSEAFF.

The table lists this clonotype with a few counts. This chain links TRBV2 with TRBJ2-7, with D maybe TRBD2 (5 bases). Germline V gives CDR1 SNHLY, CDR2 FYNNEI. V lost 3 bases and J 0 bases, leaving 15 bases between the germline ends. The CDR3 totals 16 residues. CDR3 nucleotides: TGTGCCAGCAGTGACATCGGTCCTAGCAGCTCCTACGAGCAGTACTTC. It specifies CASSDIGPSSSYEQYF.